This entry features one T cell receptor beta chain sequence. The CDR3 is 21 residues long. Germline V gene sequence: CDR1 LGHDT, CDR2 YNNKEL (reference sequence). V was clipped by 0 bases and J by 0 bases; unmatched bases: 14. The sample belongs to a study of blood T cells in healthy people across ages. Across the whole study: Capture via template switching afforded approximately one barcoded beta molecule per two T cells.

The authors drew around 11 milliliters of peripheral blood from each donor. A sample-barcoded 5' primer and a J-beta primer mix were used in a second PCR of roughly 7 to 11 cycles. Paired-end reads containing CDR3 totaled no fewer than 3 million for each sample. TCRdb reanalysed the 5' RACE reads using MiXCR and keeps one entry per CDR3 protein. This table has 600,000 to 850,000 distinct CDR3 sequences, about 40% appearing once. V gene TRBV3-1 combines with J gene TRBJ2-4; 10 bases agree with TRBD2. The TCR comes from a woman aged 55-69 years in good health. Sample: blood. The CDR3 loop reads CASSQDRPLAGARLAKNIQYF. CDR3 nucleotides: TGTGCCAGCAGCCAAGACCGCCCTCTAGCGGGGGCGCGACTAGCCAAAAACATTCAGTACTTC.